The clone carrying this T cell receptor beta chain occurred a few times. Its antigen remains unknown. Trimming took 2 bases from V and 3 from J, leaving 11 bases between them. Per germline, CDR1 ENHRY and CDR2 SYGVKD. The CDR3 totals 14 residues. This specimen belongs to a study of response to subunit inactivated influenza vaccine. MiXCR was run by TCRdb on the RT-PCR reads, yielding one entry per CDR3 protein. This sample yields roughly 790,000 distinct CDR3 sequences, of which approximately 22% are seen a single time; roughly 10% belongs to the top ten. General study results and limits: Each seasonal influenza vaccination recruits few new T cells, the authors suggested.

The gene calls are TRBV10-3 and TRBJ2-7, with D perhaps matching TRBD1 (5 bases). The sequencing here drew on PBMCs from blood, taken roughly 5 days after vaccination. The sequence was collected from a man aged 45 to 65 who received an inactivated influenza vaccine. In nucleotides, the CDR3 is TGTGCCATCAGTGAGAGACGGACACTCTACGAGCAGTACTTC. It translates to CAISERRTLYEQYF.